This record looks at one TCR beta chain sequence and its context. V lost 3 bases to trimming and J lost 1 base, with 14 bases between them. Germline CDR1 and CDR2: SGHNT and YENEEA. This CDR3 is built from 16 residues. This record comes from a study of blood T cell repertoires in COVID-19. TCRdb keeps only in-frame clones here, not all; method: immunoSEQ multiplex PCR. The sample yields just under 150,000 clones, about 90% seen once. V and J are TRBV11-3 and TRBJ2-3, with D unresolved. Material for sequencing was peripheral blood. This clonotype was sampled from a man between 50 and 59 years old who had recovered from COVID-19. CDR3 in amino acids: CASSLGLERGTDTQYF. The CDR3 coding sequence is TGTGCCAGCAGCTTGGGTCTGGAGCGTGGCACAGATACGCAGTATTTT.